Each of the 29 T cell receptor beta chains below was sequenced from the same sample in a study of blood T cell repertoires in COVID-19. The method was immunoSEQ multiplex PCR; TCRdb's version includes in-frame clones alone and lacks a portion of them. This sample yields hundreds of thousands of clones, of which nearly 85% are seen a single time; roughly 1.3% belongs to the top ten. Sequenced input: peripheral blood. These receptors were collected from a woman in her twenties or thirties with COVID-19, enrolled during active disease.

The chain links TRBV5-1 to TRBJ2-7, with 11 bases identical to TRBD2. After removal of 4 bases from V and 4 bases from J, the junction contained 4 bases not matched to a gene. Per germline, CDR1 SGHRS and CDR2 YFSETQ. The CDR3 loop spans 14 amino acids. The CDR3 loop reads CASSPLAGGYEQYF. In DNA form, the CDR3 reads TGCGCCAGCAGCCCTCTAGCGGGAGGATACGAGCAGTACTTC.

The chain carries TRBV19 and TRBJ1-2; D gene unclear. The CDR3 loop spans 14 amino acids. Trimming cost V 6 bases and J 6 bases, with 17 bases left between them. Germline lookup yields CDR1 LNHDA and CDR2 SQIVND (reference sequence). CDR3 sequence reads: CASRTTRGSHGYTF. The CDR3 nucleotides are TGTGCCAGTAGGACGACGCGGGGTTCCCATGGCTACACCTTC.

CDR3 bases: TGTGCCAGCAGCAACCTCAGGCAACCTCACTATGGCTACACCTTC. Its translation: CASSNLRQPHYGYTF. The V and J genes are TRBV9 and TRBJ1-2; D gene uncertain. CDR3 length equals 15 residues. Deletions cut 4 bases from V and 3 bases from J, with 16 bases between. In germline, CDR1 is SGDLS, CDR2 YYNGEE.

The chain combines TRBV30 with TRBJ1-1; D not resolved. CDR3 length equals 12 residues. Germline loops: CDR1 GTSNPN, CDR2 SVGIG (reference sequence). The V end lost 3 bases, the J end lost 5 bases, and 10 bases lay between the germline ends. DNA for the CDR3: TGTGCCTGGAGCCCCTCCGGTACTGAAGCTTTCTTT. The encoded protein is CAWSPSGTEAFF.

This clone was recorded once. The V gene is TRBV7-2, the J gene TRBJ2-1; 9 bases agree with TRBD2. The V and J ends lost 2 bases and 2 bases, in that order; junction bases with no gene match: 7. The CDR3 covers 17 residues. Germline CDR1 is SGHTA and CDR2 is FQGNSA. DNA of the CDR3: TGTGCCAGCAGCTTATGGGGCGGGGGGGCTACCTACAATGAGCAGTTCTTC. Translation: CASSLWGGGATYNEQFF.

The chain combines TRBV24-1 with TRBJ1-2; possibly TRBD1 for D (5 bases). Deletions cut 3 bases from V and 4 bases from J, with 11 bases between. There are 14 residues in the CDR3. The V gene's germline CDR1 is KGHDR and CDR2 SFDVKD. The CDR3 is CATSDEGVGYGYTF. The DNA for the CDR3 is TGTGCCACCAGTGATGAAGGGGTTGGCTATGGCTACACCTTC.

CDR3 residues: CASSLLGSQAPYEQYF. CDR3 nucleotide sequence: TGTGCCAGCAGTTTACTAGGCAGCCAAGCCCCCTACGAGCAGTACTTC. V usage is TRBV27 and J usage is TRBJ2-7; D uncertain. Trimming removed 2 bases at V and 2 bases at J, with 16 bases between. Per the germline V gene, CDR1 is MNHEY and CDR2 is SMNVEV (reference sequence). This CDR3 comprises 16 residues.

This clone was picked up a small number of times. The genes are TRBV5-6 and TRBJ1-5; D unclear. The V end was cut by 0 bases, the J end by 3 bases, with 7 bases between. Germline lookup yields CDR1 SGHDT and CDR2 YYEEEE. The CDR3 is 14 residues long. The CDR3 sequence: CASSLGLSNQPQHF. The CDR3 nucleotides read TGTGCCAGCAGCTTGGGGCTTTCCAATCAGCCCCAGCATTTT. The whole variable domain, filled in from reference TRBV5-6 and TRBJ1-5, reads DAGVTQSPTHLIKTRGQQVTLRCSPKSGHDTVSWYQQALGQGPQFIFQYYEEEERQRGNFPDRFSGHQFPNYSSELNVNALLLGDSALYLCASSLGLSNQPQHFGDGTRLSIL.

This chain links TRBV7-9 with TRBJ2-7; the D is unclear. This CDR3 region has 11 residues. CDR1 is SEHNR, CDR2 FQNEAQ, per germline (reference sequence). V lost 5 bases, J lost 3 bases, and 5 bases lay in between. CDR3 loop: CASSTYYEQYF. The CDR3 coding sequence is TGTGCCAGCAGCACATACTACGAGCAGTACTTC. The full variable domain, in which reference TRBV7-9 and TRBJ2-7 provide the parts outside the CDR3, is DTGVSQNPRHKITKRGQNVTFRCDPISEHNRLYWYRQTLGQGPEFLTYFQNEAQLEKSRLLSDRFSAERPKGSFSTLEIQRTEQGDSAMYLCASSTYYEQYFGPGTRLTVT.

Here the CDR3 DNA reads TGTGCCAGCAGCCAAGTCTCGGGAGGGGAGACCCAGTACTTC. Protein product: CASSQVSGGETQYF. V gene TRBV14 combines with J gene TRBJ2-5; 8 nucleotides agree with TRBD2. Germline lookup yields CDR1 SGHDN and CDR2 FVKESK. CDR3 length equals 14 residues. J was trimmed by 5 bases and V by 1 base; bases with no gene match: 3.

This clone was seen a handful of times. This rearrangement joins TRBV7-2 to TRBJ2-5, with a weak D call TRBD2 (6 bases). Deletions cut 1 base from V and 7 bases from J, with 13 bases between. The CDR3 covers 14 residues. Germline lookup yields CDR1 SGHTA and CDR2 FQGNSA. The CDR3 sequence: CASSLEVEGRTQYF. The CDR3 nucleotides read TGTGCCAGCAGCTTAGAAGTGGAGGGCCGGACCCAGTACTTC.

The rearrangement links TRBV30 to TRBJ1-4, with D perhaps TRBD1 (5 bases). Germline V gene lookup returns CDR1 GTSNPN and CDR2 SVGIG (reference sequence). The V and J ends lost 2 bases and 7 bases respectively, with 17 bases between them. This CDR3 contains 15 residues. CDR3 protein: CAWSSRTGPAEKLFF. Written as DNA, the CDR3 is TGTGCCTGGAGTTCTCGAACAGGTCCGGCTGAAAAACTGTTTTTT.

V gene TRBV10-1 combines with J gene TRBJ2-1, with D possibly matching TRBD1 (5 bases). Germline CDR1 WNHNN, CDR2 SYGVQD (reference sequence). The CDR3 runs to 16 residues. Between the trimmed V and J ends, which lost 4 bases and 0 bases, there was a span of 13 bases. The CDR3 loop reads CASSGLGRCSYNEQFF. The CDR3 nucleotides are TGCGCCAGCAGTGGGTTGGGGCGGTGCTCCTACAATGAGCAGTTCTTC.

About this clone: At one end, the junction sequence differs from germline, possibly due to a read error. V is TRBV27 and J is TRBJ2-3; 11 bases fit TRBD2. This CDR3 contains 13 residues. CDR1 is MNHEY, CDR2 SMNVEV, per germline (reference sequence). The CDR3 region has the DNA TGTGCCAGCAGTCCGAGGGGACTAGCGGAACCGAAGTTT. Its translation is CASSPRGLAEPKF.

The chain has TRBV7-2 and TRBJ1-5, with D unclear. V was shortened by 4 bases and J by 1 base, with 11 bases between the two germline ends. Germline lookup yields CDR1 SGHTA and CDR2 FQGNSA. CDR3 length: 15 residues. The DNA of the CDR3 is TGTGCCAGCAGCTCCTCGTGGCAAAGCAATCAGCCCCAGCATTTT. Translated, it gives CASSSSWQSNQPQHF.

This clone was seen just once. The CDR3 loop is CASSPTGSSDTEAFF. The DNA of the CDR3 is TGTGCCAGCAGCCCCACAGGGTCCTCGGACACTGAAGCTTTCTTT. V and J are TRBV5-5 and TRBJ1-1; weak D call: TRBD1 (6 bases). CDR1 is SGHKS, CDR2 YYEKEE, per germline (reference sequence). V lost 4 bases to trimming and J lost 3 bases, with 16 bases between them. The CDR3 has 15 residues.

The chain joins TRBV6-2 or TRBV6-3 to TRBJ1-2, with 8 positions matching TRBD1. The CDR3 extends over 15 amino acids. V shed 4 bases and J 4 bases; nucleotides not matched to a gene: 8. Per germline, CDR1 MNHEY and CDR2 SVGEGT. The CDR3 spells CASSSGQGLIYGYTF. The DNA for the CDR3 is TGTGCCAGCAGTTCCGGACAGGGCCTGATCTATGGCTACACCTTC.

This rearrangement joins TRBV7-7 to TRBJ1-1, with D uncertain. Trimming stripped 8 bases from V and 5 bases from J, with 12 bases between. Looked up from germline, CDR1 is SSHAT and CDR2 is FNYEAQ (reference sequence). CDR3 size: 12 residues. The CDR3 region has the DNA TGTGCCAGCCTAAGTCGTGTTACTGAAGCTTTCTTT. Amino acid sequence: CASLSRVTEAFF.

The chain employs TRBV5-6 and TRBJ2-7; the match to TRBD1 covers 8 bases. The CDR3 spans 15 residues. The trim removed 0 bases at V and 6 bases at J, leaving 8 bases unmatched. The germline V gene encodes CDR1 SGHDT and CDR2 YYEEEE. The CDR3 sequence is CASSLETGVSAEQYF. CDR3 nucleotides: TGTGCCAGCAGCTTGGAGACAGGGGTTTCGGCCGAGCAGTACTTC.

For the CDR3, the DNA is TGTGCCAGCAGCGGGACTACCTTCTATGGCTACACCTTC. Translated, it gives CASSGTTFYGYTF. V is TRBV6-5 and J is TRBJ1-2; perhaps TRBD1 as D (5 bases). Looked up from germline, CDR1 is MNHEY and CDR2 is SVGAGI. This CDR3 comprises 13 residues. V lost 6 bases to trimming and J lost 4 bases, with 12 bases between them.

The chain employs TRBV9 and TRBJ2-2; TRBD2 is a possible D gene (5 bases). This CDR3 is built from 13 residues. Germline-derived CDR1 and CDR2 are SGDLS and YYNGEE. Trimming left V 3 bases short and J 7 bases short, with 10 bases between. In DNA form, the CDR3 reads TGTGCCAGCAGCGCAAGTAGCGTCGGGGAGCTGTTTTTT. Translated, it gives CASSASSVGELFF.

The V gene is TRBV9, the J gene TRBJ2-5; 7 nucleotides match TRBD1. Germline values: CDR1 SGDLS, CDR2 YYNGEE. Germline trimming cut 0 bases from V and 2 bases from J; bases unmatched to any gene: 10. The length of the CDR3 is 17 residues. The CDR3: CASSVGTGPNTQETQYF. Here the CDR3 DNA reads TGTGCCAGCAGCGTAGGGACAGGTCCTAACACACAAGAGACCCAGTACTTC.

The rearrangement joins TRBV6-2 or TRBV6-3 to TRBJ2-2, with TRBD2 matching over 7 bases. Germline values: CDR1 MNHEY, CDR2 SVGEGT. The CDR3 totals 17 residues. V gave up 2 bases and J gave up 0 bases; unmatched junction bases: 6. The CDR3 nucleotides read TGTGCCAGCAGTTACCCCGGGACTACCGCGAACACCGGGGAGCTGTTTTTT. Residues: CASSYPGTTANTGELFF.

The V gene is TRBV7-9, the J gene TRBJ2-5; 8 bases match TRBD2. V dropped 1 base and J dropped 4; count of bases not matched to a gene: 17. CDR1 is SEHNR, CDR2 FQNEAQ, per germline (reference sequence). CDR3 length: 19 amino acids. For the CDR3, the DNA is TGTGCCAGCAGCTTAGGAGGAGCGGGAGCGCTCAGGGCTCTAGAGACCCAGTACTTC. As protein: CASSLGGAGALRALETQYF.

The chain has TRBV19 and TRBJ2-7; D call uncertain. Germline V CDR1 and CDR2: LNHDA, SQIVND (reference sequence). There are 14 residues in the CDR3. The V and J ends lost 6 bases and 1 base respectively, with 13 bases between them. CDR3 in amino acids: CASSPRSESYEQYF. The DNA for the CDR3 is TGTGCCAGTAGCCCTCGTTCTGAGTCCTACGAGCAGTACTTC.

The gene calls are TRBV5-4 and TRBJ2-7; 10 bases agree with TRBD1. Trimming took 9 bases from V and 3 from J; bases not matched to a gene: 12. The CDR3 sequence is 15 residues long. Germline-derived CDR1 and CDR2 are SGHNT and YYREEE (reference sequence). The CDR3 region has the DNA TGTGCCACCCGCCCAGGGACAGGGGCCCTCTACGAGCAGTACTTC. Its protein product is CATRPGTGALYEQYF.

The chain is built from TRBV28 and TRBJ2-7; a weak D match, TRBD1 (7 bases). Trimming stripped 3 bases from V and 0 bases from J, with 15 bases between. This CDR3 contains 16 residues. Per the germline V gene, CDR1 is MDHEN and CDR2 is SYDVKM. The CDR3 DNA reads as TGTGCCAGCAGTTTTCAGGGGGGCCCTGTCTCCTACGAGCAGTACTTC. Its protein product is CASSFQGGPVSYEQYF. Full variable domain (remainder filled in from reference TRBV28 and TRBJ2-7): DVKVTQSSRYLVKRTGEKVFLECVQDMDHENMFWYRQDPGLGLRLIYFSYDVKMKEKGDIPEGYSVSREKKERFSLILESASTNQTSMYLCASSFQGGPVSYEQYFGPGTRLTVT.

The chain recombines TRBV12-3 or TRBV12-4 with TRBJ1-1; D possibly corresponds to TRBD1 (5 bases). Trimming removed 3 bases from V and 7 bases from J, with 9 bases in between. The CDR3 length is 12 residues. In DNA form, the CDR3 reads TGTGCCAGCAGTTTTTCGCAGGGTGAAGCTTTCTTT. Its protein product is CASSFSQGEAFF.

The chain combines TRBV28 with TRBJ2-1; 7 bases agree with TRBD2. Germline V lookup: CDR1 MDHEN, CDR2 SYDVKM. The V gene end was trimmed by 7 bases and the J gene end by 2 bases; junction bases not matched to a gene: 5. This CDR3 has 14 amino acids. The CDR3 DNA is TGTGCCAGCACGATGGCGGGGGCCTACAATGAGCAGTTCTTC. It specifies CASTMAGAYNEQFF.